The text below deals with one T cell receptor (beta chain). What it binds is unknown. This specimen belongs to a study of cytomegalovirus exposure and HLA in healthy donors. This CDR3 is 14 amino acids long. V was cut by 3 bases and J by 4 bases, with 10 bases left in between. In germline, CDR1 is KGHSH, CDR2 LQKENI. The primer mix had 60 Vbeta and 13 Jbeta primers. Using immunoSEQ multiplex PCR, the repertoire was profiled, and TCRdb retains in-frame clones only, with some absent. The table shows 120,000 or so clones, with around three quarters occurring only once. Every donor was a healthy person donating bone marrow. Study observations and caveats: TCR beta V- and J-gene trimming, according to a later analysis, was linked to a missense DCLRE1C variant. High specificity and sensitivity for cytomegalovirus status were reported for the classifier. Researchers reported in a later analysis that common viral pathogens appeared linked to several top clusters.

The sequenced sample was PBMCs. The rearrangement links TRBV18 to TRBJ2-1; a weak D match, TRBD1 (6 bases). The source of this sequence is a man aged 35 to 55 in good health and CMV-seronegative. CDR3 in DNA: TGTGCCAGCTCACCGCCCACAGGGTACAATGAGCAGTTCTTC. Its translation is CASSPPTGYNEQFF.